This section outlines one T cell receptor (beta chain) sequence together with its context. The antigen is undetermined. This sample is part of a study of cytomegalovirus exposure and HLA in healthy donors. Overall study context: An earlier analysis found some 100 million unique TCR beta sequences from approximately 200 million T cells.

Use of 60 Vbeta and 13 Jbeta primers characterized the PCR. Libraries were prepared by immunoSEQ multiplex PCR; TCRdb keeps only in-frame clonotypes and omits some of them. Seen here are roughly 110,000 clones, around 80% observed once, and the top ten hold 2.5% to 3.5%. Study-wide findings and caveats: The authors reported that TCR beta sequences could predict HLA-A and HLA-B alleles. These predictions were accurate for most subjects in the first cohort. TCR beta V- and J-gene trimming, according to a later analysis, was linked to a missense DCLRE1C variant. The likely explanation for a cluster of highly shared sequence variants was sequencing artifact.

The V gene's germline CDR1 is SGHNT and CDR2 YYREEE (reference sequence). The CDR3 length is 17 residues. Unmatched junction bases numbered 13, after V lost 1 base and J lost 9 bases. Sequencing was carried out using PBMCs. The receptor was derived from a woman between 18 and 29 years old in good health and CMV-seropositive. This rearrangement joins TRBV5-4 to TRBJ2-1, with 10 bases fitting TRBD1. CDR3 sequence (DNA): TGTGCCAGCAGCTTGTATTCCGGGACAGGGGTTCAAGGTGAGCAGTTCTTC. Translating gives CASSLYSGTGVQGEQFF.